This T cell receptor beta chain was retrieved from a study of blood T cell repertoires in COVID-19. For the study at large: From T cells, B-cell-depleted T cells, or PBMCs came the material, which was cDNA or gDNA.

Original methodology: The assay estimated nucleated cells by amplifying reference gene primers. Profiled with immunoSEQ multiplex PCR; TCRdb holds only in-frame clones, not every one. D and trimming come from the DNA, and the V and J calls and clone size come from that table. The profile covers some 280,000 clones, with about nine tenths appearing a single time and approximately 12% taken by the ten largest. The J segment lost 8 bases and the V segment lost 5 bases, leaving 6 bases of the junction unmatched. CDR1 and CDR2 (germline): SGHTA, FQGTGA. CDR3 size: 13 residues. The receptor was derived from a woman in her sixties or seventies with acute or convalescent COVID-19. The chain combines TRBV7-3 with TRBJ2-1; 7 bases match TRBD2. The sequenced material came from peripheral blood. CDR3 nucleotides: TGTGCCAGCAGCCTACGACTAGCCGATGAGCAGTTCTTC. This sequence encodes CASSLRLADEQFF.